Below are 26 T cell receptor beta chains sequenced from a single sample in a study of CDR3 diversity in severe acne. TCRdb itself ran the PCR reads through MiXCR, one entry per CDR3 protein. The sample has approximately 80,000 distinct CDR3 sequences, about 54% seen once. Sequencing was done on a sample of blood. The receptors were sampled from a male donor in good health, without acne.

This clonotype was seen many times. CDR3 DNA sequence: TGTGCCAGCAGTGACCTCTACAGGGGGGGCACCGGGGAGCTGTTTTTT. Protein sequence: CASSDLYRGGTGELFF. This chain links TRBV6-4 with TRBJ2-2; D possibly corresponds to TRBD1 (8 bases). This CDR3 comprises 16 residues. The germline V gene has CDR1 MRHNA and CDR2 SNTAGT. V lost 2 bases to trimming and J lost 4 bases, with 14 bases between them.

This rearrangement joins TRBV11-3 to TRBJ2-7; 10 bases align to TRBD2. Germline V CDR1 and CDR2: SGHNT, YENEEA. Germline trimming cut 4 bases from V and 4 bases from J; bases unmatched to any gene: 13. This CDR3 has 17 residues. The CDR3 bases are TGTGCCAGCAGCTCCCGGACCTTAGCGGGAGGCCAATACGAGCAGTACTTC. This encodes CASSSRTLAGGQYEQYF.

V is TRBV7-9 and J is TRBJ2-7; 10 bases match TRBD2. The CDR3 covers 16 residues. Germline V gene lookup returns CDR1 SEHNR and CDR2 FQNEAQ (reference sequence). V was clipped by 1 base and J by 7 bases; unmatched bases: 10. CDR3: CASSLGTSGSRNEQYF. CDR3 DNA: TGTGCCAGCAGCTTAGGGACTAGCGGATCTCGGAATGAGCAGTACTTC.

The rearrangement links TRBV20-1 to TRBJ2-3; 11 bases match TRBD2. J was trimmed by 11 bases and V by 5 bases; bases with no gene match: 3. This CDR3 comprises 11 residues. Germline values: CDR1 DFQATT, CDR2 SNEGSKA (reference sequence). The CDR3 sequence is CSALLAGVQYF. The DNA of the CDR3 is TGCAGTGCTTTACTAGCGGGGGTGCAGTATTTT.

The gene calls are TRBV7-6 and TRBJ2-7, with 9 bases matching TRBD1. This CDR3 has 15 amino acids. V lost 1 base to trimming and J lost 3 bases; unmatched junction nucleotides: 4. Germline CDR1 SGHVS, CDR2 FNYEAQ. DNA for the CDR3: TGTGCCAGCAGCTTAGGGGGACAGGGCAGCTACGAGCAGTACTTC. Its translation is CASSLGGQGSYEQYF.

The chain uses TRBV2 and TRBJ1-5; a possible D gene is TRBD1 (5 bases). Trimming left V 6 bases short and J 0 bases short, with 12 bases between. CDR1 SNHLY and CDR2 FYNNEI come from the germline V gene. The CDR3 is made up of 15 amino acids. The DNA for the CDR3 is TGTGCCAGCAGCCGGGGCCCATATAGCAATCAGCCCCAGCATTTT. It yields the protein CASSRGPYSNQPQHF.

The V gene is TRBV7-9, the J gene TRBJ2-7; unclear D gene. V lost 1 base, J lost 5 bases, and 9 bases lay in between. This CDR3 spans 13 amino acids. Germline V gene lookup returns CDR1 SEHNR and CDR2 FQNEAQ (reference sequence). This chain's CDR3 is CASSLGVTDEQYF. The CDR3 nucleotides read TGTGCCAGCAGCTTAGGCGTCACTGACGAGCAGTACTTC.

This clonotype came up a few times. The chain joins TRBV7-8 to TRBJ2-2; D is unclear. Trimming left V 5 bases short and J 2 bases short, with 12 bases between. The germline V gene has CDR1 SGHVS and CDR2 FQNEAQ. This CDR3 comprises 15 residues. The CDR3 reads CASSPTALNTGELFF. The CDR3 nucleotides are TGTGCCAGCAGCCCAACAGCACTTAACACCGGGGAGCTGTTTTTT.

The chain has TRBV5-1 and TRBJ1-2; a possible D gene is TRBD1 (5 bases). The CDR3 extends over 12 amino acids. The V end was cut by 7 bases, the J end by 5 bases, with 12 bases between. Germline values: CDR1 SGHRS, CDR2 YFSETQ. CDR3 region: CASRAGPYGYTF. The CDR3 region has the DNA TGCGCCAGCCGTGCGGGGCCATATGGCTACACCTTC.

CDR3 sequence: CASSPGTDQETQYF. The CDR3 DNA sequence: TGTGCCAGCAGCCCTGGGACGGATCAAGAGACCCAGTACTTC. This chain joins TRBV7-3 and TRBJ2-5; tentatively, D is TRBD1 or TRBD2 (5 bases each). CDR1 is SGHTA, CDR2 FQGTGA, per germline. CDR3 length: 14 amino acids. V lost 5 bases to trimming and J lost 2 bases, with 12 bases between them.

This sequence joins TRBV5-5 and TRBJ2-7; 12 bases agree with TRBD2. CDR3 length: 15 amino acids. Trimming took 4 bases from V and 3 from J; bases not matched to a gene: 5. CDR1 and CDR2 (germline): SGHKS, YYEKEE (reference sequence). The CDR3 sequence: CASSPGLAGFYEQYF. Written as DNA, the CDR3 is TGTGCCAGCAGCCCGGGACTAGCGGGTTTCTACGAGCAGTACTTC.

This chain joins TRBV19 and TRBJ1-5; D is possibly TRBD1 (5 bases). The CDR3 spans 14 residues. CDR1 LNHDA and CDR2 SQIVND come from the germline V gene (reference sequence). V was cut by 10 bases and J by 0 bases, with 13 bases left in between. This CDR3 is CATRRGVSNQPQHF. The CDR3 DNA follows: TGTGCCACTAGGAGGGGCGTTAGCAATCAGCCCCAGCATTTT.

The sample holds many counts of this clonotype. The chain uses TRBV7-2 and TRBJ1-5; tentatively, D is TRBD1 (5 bases). Germline V gene sequence: CDR1 SGHTA, CDR2 FQGNSA. V shed 2 bases and J shed 2 bases, with 10 bases lying between them. The CDR3 runs 15 residues. The CDR3 loop reads CASSLIGEGNQPQHF. The CDR3 DNA reads as TGTGCCAGCAGCTTAATAGGGGAGGGCAATCAGCCCCAGCATTTT.

This rearrangement joins TRBV15 to TRBJ2-3; no firm D call. V lost 3 bases and J lost 4, with 11 bases in between. CDR3 size: 14 residues. Germline V CDR1 and CDR2: LNHNV, YYDKDF (reference sequence). The CDR3 nucleotides are TGTGCCACCAGCAGCTCTGGCGGCCCAGATACGCAGTATTTT. It encodes CATSSSGGPDTQYF.

This sequence joins TRBV7-2 and TRBJ2-5; 7 bases match TRBD2. Germline CDR1 is SGHTA and CDR2 is FQGNSA. The CDR3 sequence is 15 residues long. The V gene end was trimmed by 0 bases and the J gene end by 1 base; junction bases not matched to a gene: 2. CDR3 loop: CASSLAGGGQETQYF. The CDR3 DNA reads TGTGCCAGCAGCTTAGCGGGGGGGGGCCAAGAGACCCAGTACTTC.

The chain uses TRBV9 and TRBJ2-2, with TRBD2 matching 7 bases. The length of the CDR3 is 14 residues. Germline assignment: CDR1 SGDLS and CDR2 YYNGEE. The J segment lost 6 bases and the V segment lost 4 bases, leaving 6 bases of the junction unmatched. The CDR3, as DNA: TGTGCCAGCAGCCCCTCGGGACTATCCGGGGAGCTGTTTTTT. This encodes CASSPSGLSGELFF.

This sequence joins TRBV5-1 and TRBJ1-2; D is perhaps TRBD1 (6 bases). The CDR3 has 15 amino acids. CDR1 SGHRS and CDR2 YFSETQ come from the germline V gene. V was shortened by 9 bases and J by 4 bases, with 22 bases between the two germline ends. CDR3 nucleotides: TGCGCCACCCCGGGGGCCTCAGGGGCGACCTATGGCTACACCTTC. Residues: CATPGASGATYGYTF.

This clonotype was found many times. The chain employs TRBV5-1 and TRBJ2-5, with 16 bases lining up with TRBD2. CDR1 SGHRS and CDR2 YFSETQ come from the germline V gene. The CDR3 consists of 16 residues. Losses at the gene ends were 2 bases for V and 5 bases for J; bases not matched to a gene: 3. For the CDR3, the DNA is TGCGCCAGCAGCTTCTCGGGACTAGCGGGAGGGGAGACCCAGTACTTC. This translates into CASSFSGLAGGETQYF.

This clonotype is medium-sized by share. This rearrangement joins TRBV7-4 to TRBJ1-2, with no clear D. The CDR3 loop spans 12 amino acids. Trimming shortened V by 4 bases and J by 8 bases, and 11 bases separated the two germline ends. Germline V CDR1 and CDR2: SGHVT, SQSDAQ. This chain's CDR3 is CASSWAKNGYTF. The CDR3 DNA reads as TGTGCCAGCAGCTGGGCCAAAAACGGCTACACCTTC.

This clonotype has just a few counts. The chain carries TRBV6-1 and TRBJ1-2; D might be TRBD1 (6 bases). The V end was cut by 6 bases, the J end by 4 bases, with 12 bases between. The CDR3 contains 13 residues. From germline, CDR1 is MNHNS and CDR2 SASEGT. CDR3 region: CASSAGQSYGYTF. CDR3 bases: TGTGCCAGCAGCGCTGGACAGTCCTATGGCTACACCTTC.

Relative to its sample, this clonotype is medium-sized. The V call is TRBV10-1, the J call TRBJ1-5; D uncertain. Trimming left V 0 bases short and J 7 bases short, with 4 bases between. The CDR3 is 12 residues long. CDR1 WNHNN and CDR2 SYGVQD come from the germline V gene (reference sequence). The CDR3 loop is CASSESGQPQHF. The DNA of the CDR3 is TGCGCCAGCAGTGAGTCGGGACAGCCCCAGCATTTT.

In its sample, this clonotype was seen a few times. The chain combines TRBV20-1 with TRBJ1-2; D ambiguous. From germline, CDR1 is DFQATT and CDR2 SNEGSKA (reference sequence). The CDR3 consists of 15 residues. Trimming took off 5 bases at V and 2 bases at J, with 18 bases between the two ends. CDR3 sequence (DNA): TGCAGTGCTGCCCCGCACGGGCGGACCAACTATGGCTACACCTTC. This codes for CSAAPHGRTNYGYTF.

This clonotype has more than one count but fewer than ten. J is TRBJ1-2 and V is TRBV18; 8 positions match TRBD1. Germline-derived CDR1 and CDR2 are KGHSH and LQKENI. V was clipped by 2 bases and J by 4 bases; unmatched bases: 3. There are 14 residues in the CDR3. CDR3 bases: TGTGCCAGCTCACCAGGGACAGGAGTCTATGGCTACACCTTC. This encodes CASSPGTGVYGYTF.

Only one count was recorded for this clonotype. Mismatch with germline at one junction end may stem from a read error. The chain has TRBV7-9 and TRBJ2-7; 12 bases fit TRBD2. The CDR3 loop spans 15 amino acids. In germline, CDR1 is SEHNR, CDR2 FQNEAQ (reference sequence). The CDR3 nucleotides are TGTGCCAGCAGCCTAGCGGGGGGGGCCACCTACGAGCAGTACTTC. It encodes CASSLAGGATYEQYF.

V usage is TRBV10-1 and J usage is TRBJ2-7, with TRBD2 matching over 10 bases. Germline CDR1 is WNHNN and CDR2 is SYGVQD (reference sequence). V gave up 6 bases and J gave up 5 bases; unmatched junction bases: 16. There are 17 residues in the CDR3. CDR3 coding DNA: TGCGCCAGCAGCCAAGATAGCGGGGGGCCTCGTGACGACGAGCAGTACTTC. Protein sequence: CASSQDSGGPRDDEQYF.

A remark on this clonotype: The limits of the CDR3 on the DNA are not certain, so only TCRdb's listed CDR3 is given. The chain carries TRBV24-1 and TRBJ1-3; the table assigns TRBD1, which was not confirmed against the DNA. The CDR3 spans 22 residues, counting both ends. Germline V gene sequence: CDR1 KGHDR, CDR2 SFDVKD. The CDR3 loop is CATSDPGQGATEAFFGQGTIYF.